The TCR beta chain described here comes from a study of tumor-infiltrating lymphocytes in primary liver carcinoma. Study at large: Those enrolled were patients of both sexes, who were aged 30 to 69 years. Sequencing of the samples generated roughly 3.65 to 7.5 million productive TCRbeta reads, with similar yields across tissue types. General study points: Reduced overlap was seen in tumor-adjacent and tumor-blood pairs versus tumor region pairs. Only about 7-24% of top clones occurred in every one of the five tumor regions.

Germline CDR1 MNHEY, CDR2 SVGAGI. The CDR3 totals 17 residues. Synthesis of TCR beta cDNA was carried out from around 500 ng total RNA with a constant-region primer. Employing slightly modified ARM-PCR, three nested multiplex PCR rounds were run, and these gave rise to the TCR beta libraries. A C-beta reverse primer and TRBV1-TRBV30 forward primers served in each of the first two PCR rounds, at 9 to 10 cycles apiece. TCRdb re-called the multiplex PCR reads through MiXCR, storing one row per CDR3 protein. The sample yields about 22,000 distinct CDR3 sequences, around 82% seen once. It was from about 20-30 mg of unsorted bulk tissue that RNA and DNA were co-extracted. Remarks on this clonotype: What it recognizes is unknown. An end of the junction does not agree with germline; a read error may underlie this.

The sequence was collected from a woman aged 25-40 years with primary liver carcinoma and hepatitis B virus infection. V is TRBV6-5 and J is TRBJ2-7; 14 bases match TRBD2. What was sequenced was liver tumor tissue from sampling region 2. Described subset: tumor region T2, inferior pole. The CDR3 coding sequence is TGTACCAGCAGCTGCGCAGGGACTAGCGGGAGCTCCTACGAGCAGTACTTC. It codes for CTSSCAGTSGSSYEQYF.